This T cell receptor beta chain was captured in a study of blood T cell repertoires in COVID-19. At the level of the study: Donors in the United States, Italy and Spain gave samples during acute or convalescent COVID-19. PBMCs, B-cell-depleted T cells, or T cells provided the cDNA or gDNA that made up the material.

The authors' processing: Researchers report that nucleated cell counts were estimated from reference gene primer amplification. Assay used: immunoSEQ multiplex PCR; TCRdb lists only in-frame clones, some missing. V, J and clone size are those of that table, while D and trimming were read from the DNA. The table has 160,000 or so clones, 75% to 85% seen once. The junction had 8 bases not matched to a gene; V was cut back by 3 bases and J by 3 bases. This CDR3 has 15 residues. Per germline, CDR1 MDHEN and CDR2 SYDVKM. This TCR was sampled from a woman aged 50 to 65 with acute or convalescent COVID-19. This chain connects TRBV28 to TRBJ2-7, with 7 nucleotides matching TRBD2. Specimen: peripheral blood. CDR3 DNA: TGTGCCAGCAGTTTCCGACTAGCTGGGGTCTACGAGCAGTACTTC. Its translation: CASSFRLAGVYEQYF.